These T cell receptor beta chains were read from a single sample in a study of OX40 agonist ivuxolimab in advanced cancers. Some clones are missing from TCRdb's copy, which holds only in-frame ones; the method was immunoSEQ multiplex PCR. The repertoire consists of about 20,000 clones, with around three quarters occurring once and the leading ten covering 14% to 15%. The sequencing here drew on CD4+ or CD8+ T cells sorted from blood, taken in a trial of the OX40 agonist ivuxolimab. These receptors were collected from an adult with an advanced solid tumor such as melanoma, head and neck, liver or kidney cancer. Both conserved end residues are part of each CDR3. D genes are given only for firm matches. Size is stated for part of the rows, as once, few or many counts, or as a class when the clone is expanded.

V	length	J	D	size	CDR3	DNA
TRBV7-9	18	TRBJ2-2	TRBD1	-	CASSPPQGGFANTGELFF	TGTGCCAGCAGCCCGCCCCAAGGGGGCTTTGCGAACACCGGGGAGCTGTTTTTT
TRBV4-3	12	TRBJ2-1	-	-	CASSLRGNEQFF	TGCGCCAGCAGCCTAAGGGGCAATGAGCAGTTCTTC
TRBV27	19	TRBJ1-2	TRBD1	-	CASSLFLTGGLPVNYGYTF	TGTGCCAGCAGTTTATTCTTAACAGGGGGGTTACCGGTGAACTATGGCTACACCTTC
TRBV4-1	15	TRBJ1-6	-	-	CASSQVDSDNSPLHF	TGCGCCAGCAGCCAAGTGGACAGCGATAATTCACCCCTCCACTTT
TRBV30	13	TRBJ2-1	-	-	CAWSVLVGNEQFF	TGTGCCTGGAGTGTACTAGTGGGGAATGAGCAGTTCTTC
TRBV6-5	14	TRBJ2-7	TRBD1	-	CASSTRGRSYEQYF	TGTGCCAGCAGTACCAGGGGGCGCAGCTACGAGCAGTACTTC
TRBV6-1	17	TRBJ1-2	-	medium-sized	CASSDLTEPRTAYGYTF	TGTGCCAGCAGTGATCTAACCGAACCGAGGACAGCATATGGCTACACCTTC
TRBV11-2	14	TRBJ2-5	TRBD1	-	CASRMTGYSETQYF	TGTGCCAGCAGGATGACAGGGTATTCGGAGACCCAGTACTTC
TRBV4-1	15	TRBJ1-5	-	-	CASSLETESNQPQHF	TGCGCCAGCAGCCTCGAGACAGAGAGCAATCAGCCCCAGCATTTT
TRBV18	16	TRBJ2-7	-	-	CASSPTSYGSSYEQYF	TGTGCCAGCTCACCAACCAGTTACGGGAGCTCCTACGAGCAGTACTTC
TRBV7-9	18	TRBJ2-5	-	-	CASSLSPGTQGGQETQYF	TGTGCCAGCAGCTTGTCGCCGGGCACGCAAGGAGGGCAAGAGACCCAGTACTTC
TRBV7-9	13	TRBJ2-1	TRBD1	-	CASSTRGWDEQFF	TGTGCCAGCAGCACCAGGGGGTGGGATGAGCAGTTCTTC
TRBV10-3	12	TRBJ1-3	-	-	CAIRDFLNTIYF	TGTGCCATCAGGGACTTCTTAAACACCATATATTTT
TRBV2	14	TRBJ2-4	-	-	CASSEIGSKNIQYF	TGTGCCAGCAGTGAAATTGGTTCCAAAAACATTCAGTACTTC
TRBV7-2	14	TRBJ2-1	-	once	CASSRPDLGNEQFF	TGTGCCAGCAGCCGGCCGGACTTGGGGAATGAGCAGTTCTTC
TRBV7-2	14	TRBJ2-7	-	-	CASSLAAGANGQYF	TGTGCCAGCAGCTTAGCTGCGGGGGCAAACGGGCAGTACTTC
TRBV15	14	TRBJ2-7	-	few	CATTRDRTEYEQYF	TGTGCCACCACCAGAGATAGGACAGAGTACGAGCAGTACTTC
TRBV9	15	TRBJ2-2	TRBD2	-	CASSQRAGAGGELFF	TGTGCCAGCAGCCAAAGAGCGGGAGCGGGCGGGGAGCTGTTTTTT
TRBV5-4	10	TRBJ2-5	-	-	CASRYETQYF	TGTGCCAGCAGATATGAGACCCAGTACTTC
TRBV6-1	13	TRBJ1-6	-	medium-sized	CASLIGGNSPLHF	TGTGCCAGCCTAATTGGGGGCAATTCACCCCTCCACTTT
TRBV11-3	15	TRBJ1-2	-	once	CASSLVLDGPYGYTF	TGTGCCAGCAGCTTAGTCCTTGACGGCCCCTATGGCTACACCTTC
TRBV14	15	TRBJ1-1	TRBD1	-	CASSHEARTGAEAFF	TGTGCCAGCAGCCACGAAGCCAGGACAGGGGCTGAAGCTTTCTTT
TRBV6-5	14	TRBJ2-6	-	-	CASKMASGANVLTF	TGTGCCAGCAAAATGGCCTCTGGGGCCAACGTCCTGACTTTC
TRBV5-6	15	TRBJ2-5	TRBD1	once	CASSRDRERWETQYF	TGTGCCAGCAGCCGCGACAGGGAGAGGTGGGAGACCCAGTACTTC
TRBV6-5	12	TRBJ2-7	-	-	CASKSTRYEQYF	TGTGCCAGCAAAAGCACACGCTACGAGCAGTACTTC
TRBV7-9	15	TRBJ1-2	TRBD1	few	CASSPPGQGASGYTF	TGTGCCAGCAGCCCGCCGGGACAGGGAGCGAGCGGCTACACCTTC
TRBV7-4	18	TRBJ1-3	-	-	CASPVWEGPMLSGNTIYF	TGTGCCAGCCCTGTTTGGGAGGGACCCATGCTCTCTGGAAACACCATATATTTT
TRBV4-3	16	TRBJ2-7	-	-	CASSQGPPRAPHEQYF	TGCGCCAGCAGCCAAGGCCCCCCCAGGGCCCCCCACGAGCAGTACTTC
TRBV7-9	13	TRBJ2-3	TRBD1	-	CASSWDSSDTQYF	TGTGCCAGCAGCTGGGACAGTTCAGATACGCAGTATTTT
TRBV19	13	TRBJ1-5	-	-	CASHREIDQPQHF	TGTGCCAGCCATAGGGAGATCGATCAGCCCCAGCATTTT
TRBV27	16	TRBJ2-1	TRBD2	-	CASSLSSGGSYNEQFF	TGTGCCAGCAGTTTGTCTAGCGGGGGTTCCTACAATGAGCAGTTCTTC
TRBV27	15	TRBJ2-2	-	-	CASSLFRGETGELFF	TGTGCCAGCAGTTTATTCAGGGGGGAGACCGGGGAGCTGTTTTTT
TRBV7-2	12	TRBJ2-3	-	-	CASSDSTDTQYF	TGTGCCAGCAGCGACAGCACAGATACGCAGTATTTT
TRBV5-6	16	TRBJ1-3	-	-	CASSSVTGPSGNTIYF	TGTGCCAGCAGTTCAGTGACCGGACCCTCTGGAAACACCATATATTTT
TRBV5-1	13	TRBJ2-7	-	-	CASSYGSTGEQYF	TGCGCCAGCAGCTACGGAAGTACGGGGGAGCAGTACTTC
TRBV19	16	TRBJ2-1	TRBD2	-	CASNRLAGGLGNEQFF	TGTGCCAGTAATCGCCTAGCGGGAGGCCTCGGCAATGAGCAGTTCTTC
TRBV9	14	TRBJ2-3	-	-	CASSVVVGTDTQYF	TGTGCCAGCAGCGTAGTGGTAGGAACAGATACGCAGTATTTT
TRBV4-2	16	TRBJ1-2	TRBD1	-	CASSQDSRTGDYGYTF	TGTGCCAGCAGCCAAGATAGTAGGACAGGGGACTATGGCTACACCTTC
TRBV10-3	14	TRBJ2-1	-	-	CATSDGGIRNEQFF	TGTGCCACCTCGGACGGAGGAATAAGGAATGAGCAGTTCTTC
TRBV11-2	15	TRBJ2-5	TRBD2	-	CASSPRTSEGETQYF	TGTGCCAGCAGCCCGCGGACTAGCGAGGGGGAGACCCAGTACTTC
TRBV7-9	14	TRBJ2-2	-	-	CASSLPGNTGELFF	TGTGCCAGCAGCTTACCAGGGAACACCGGGGAGCTGTTTTTT
TRBV12-1	14	TRBJ1-2	-	-	CASSSSGTTNGYTF	TGTGCCAGCAGCTCCTCCGGGACAACCAATGGCTACACCTTC
TRBV7-2	17	TRBJ1-5	-	-	CASSLGGQGYSNQPQHF	TGTGCCAGCAGCTTAGGCGGGCAGGGCTATAGCAATCAGCCCCAGCATTTT
TRBV11-3	13	TRBJ2-3	-	once	CASSLVSTDTQYF	TGTGCCAGCAGCTTAGTGAGCACAGATACGCAGTATTTT
TRBV1	15	TRBJ1-5	-	-	CTSSQRSGVRQPQHF	TGCACCAGCAGCCAACGATCGGGGGTGAGGCAGCCCCAGCATTTT
TRBV4-2	14	TRBJ1-5	-	-	CASSQGAGNQPQHF	TGTGCCAGCAGCCAAGGAGCGGGAAATCAGCCCCAGCATTTT
TRBV6-4	13	TRBJ1-1	-	-	CASSLGENTEAFF	TGTGCCAGCTCCCTCGGGGAGAACACTGAAGCTTTCTTT
TRBV11-2	15	TRBJ1-4	TRBD1	-	CASSWRQGGSEKLFF	TGTGCCAGCAGCTGGAGACAGGGGGGAAGTGAAAAACTGTTTTTT
TRBV29-1	12	TRBJ2-3	TRBD1	-	CSGTGEADTQYF	TGCAGCGGGACAGGGGAGGCAGATACGCAGTATTTT
TRBV6-5	15	TRBJ2-7	TRBD1	-	CASSLSGTATYEQYF	TGTGCCAGCAGTTTGTCCGGGACAGCTACCTACGAGCAGTACTTC
TRBV25-1	13	TRBJ2-7	TRBD1	-	CASSDLTGYEQYF	TGTGCCAGCAGTGATCTGACAGGGTACGAGCAGTACTTC
TRBV5-4	14	TRBJ2-4	-	-	CASSLDRVKNIQYF	TGTGCCAGCAGCTTGGATAGGGTCAAAAACATTCAGTACTTC
TRBV6-5	12	TRBJ2-7	-	-	CASSYSAGEQYF	TGTGCCAGCAGTTACTCGGCGGGCGAGCAGTACTTC
TRBV7-2	13	TRBJ2-2	-	-	CASSRGDTGELFF	TGTGCCAGCAGCCGCGGCGACACCGGGGAGCTGTTTTTT
TRBV4-3	15	TRBJ2-1	TRBD2	-	CAAGRTSNSYNEQFF	TGCGCCGCGGGCCGGACTAGTAACTCCTACAATGAGCAGTTCTTC
TRBV11-2	12	TRBJ2-7	TRBD2	-	CASSLGGGEQYF	TGTGCCAGCAGCTTAGGGGGGGGCGAGCAGTACTTC
TRBV7-2	15	TRBJ2-7	-	-	CASSLSQGSAYEQYF	TGTGCCAGCAGCTTAAGTCAGGGGTCTGCGTACGAGCAGTACTTC
TRBV28	15	TRBJ1-2	-	-	CASSLDPVGTYGYTF	TGTGCCAGCAGTTTAGACCCAGTGGGGACATATGGCTACACCTTC